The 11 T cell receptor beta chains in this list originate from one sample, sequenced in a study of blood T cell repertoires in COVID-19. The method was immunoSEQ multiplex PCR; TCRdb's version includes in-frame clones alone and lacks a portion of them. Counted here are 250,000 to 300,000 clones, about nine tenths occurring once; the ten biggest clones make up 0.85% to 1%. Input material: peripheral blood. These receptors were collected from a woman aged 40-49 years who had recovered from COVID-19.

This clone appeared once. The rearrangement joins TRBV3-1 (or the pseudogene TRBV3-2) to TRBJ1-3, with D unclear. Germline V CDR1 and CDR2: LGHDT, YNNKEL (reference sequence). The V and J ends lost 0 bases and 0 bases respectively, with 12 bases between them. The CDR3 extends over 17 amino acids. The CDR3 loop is CASSQELSSLSGNTIYF. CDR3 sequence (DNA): TGTGCCAGCAGCCAAGAGCTATCCTCTCTCTCTGGAAACACCATATATTTT.

The DNA for the CDR3 is TGTGCCACCAGCAGAGATGGGGTTTATAGCGGTCAAAACAATGAGCAGTTCTTC. It yields the protein CATSRDGVYSGQNNEQFF. V usage is TRBV15 and J usage is TRBJ2-1, with D possibly matching TRBD2 (6 bases). This CDR3 comprises 18 residues. The germline CDR1 and CDR2 sequences are LNHNV and YYDKDF (reference sequence). Trimming took 0 bases from V and 5 from J, leaving 20 bases between them.

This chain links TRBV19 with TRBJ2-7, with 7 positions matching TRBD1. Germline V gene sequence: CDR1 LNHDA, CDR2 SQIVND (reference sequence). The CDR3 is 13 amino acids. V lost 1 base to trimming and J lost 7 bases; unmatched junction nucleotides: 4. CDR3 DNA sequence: TGTGCCAGTAGTATAGGCGGCAGGGGGGAGCAGTACTTC. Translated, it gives CASSIGGRGEQYF.

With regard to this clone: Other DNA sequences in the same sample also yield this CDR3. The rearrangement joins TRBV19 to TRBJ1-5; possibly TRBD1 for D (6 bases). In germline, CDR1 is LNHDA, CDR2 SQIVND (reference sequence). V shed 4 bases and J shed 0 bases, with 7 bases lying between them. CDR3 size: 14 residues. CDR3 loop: CASSKGDSNQPQHF. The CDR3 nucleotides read TGTGCCAGTAGTAAGGGGGATAGCAATCAGCCCCAGCATTTT. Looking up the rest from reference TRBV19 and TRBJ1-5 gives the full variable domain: DGGITQSPKYLFRKEGQNVTLSCEQNLNHDAMYWYRQDPGQGLRLIYYSQIVNDFQKGDIAEGYSVSREKKESFPLTVTSAQKNPTAFYLCASSKGDSNQPQHFGDGTRLSIL.

The CDR3: CASRPQGSNEQFF. The DNA for the CDR3 is TGTGCCAGCAGACCTCAGGGGTCCAATGAGCAGTTCTTC. The chain joins TRBV12-3 or TRBV12-4 to TRBJ2-1, with D perhaps TRBD1 (6 bases). The CDR3 is 13 amino acids. With 6 bases removed from V and 6 bases from J, the gap between germline ends came to 12 bases.

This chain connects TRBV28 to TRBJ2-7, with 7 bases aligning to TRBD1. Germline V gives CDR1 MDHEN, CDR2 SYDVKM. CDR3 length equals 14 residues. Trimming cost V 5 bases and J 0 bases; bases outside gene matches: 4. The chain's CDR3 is CASSRQGRSYEQYF. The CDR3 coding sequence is TGTGCCAGCAGTCGACAGGGCCGCTCCTACGAGCAGTACTTC.

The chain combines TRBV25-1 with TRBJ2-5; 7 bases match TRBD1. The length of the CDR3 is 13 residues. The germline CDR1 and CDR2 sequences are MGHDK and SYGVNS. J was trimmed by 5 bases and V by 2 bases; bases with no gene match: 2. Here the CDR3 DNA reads TGTGCCAGCAGTGAAGGCAGGGGGGAGACCCAGTACTTC. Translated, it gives CASSEGRGETQYF.

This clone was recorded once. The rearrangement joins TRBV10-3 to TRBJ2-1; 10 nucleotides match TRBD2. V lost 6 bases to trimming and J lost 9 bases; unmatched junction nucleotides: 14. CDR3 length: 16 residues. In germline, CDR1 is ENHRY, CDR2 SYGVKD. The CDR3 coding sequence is TGTGCCATCAGGGGGACTAGCGTTCCCCAAGGTCCTGAGCAGTTCTTC. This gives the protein CAIRGTSVPQGPEQFF.

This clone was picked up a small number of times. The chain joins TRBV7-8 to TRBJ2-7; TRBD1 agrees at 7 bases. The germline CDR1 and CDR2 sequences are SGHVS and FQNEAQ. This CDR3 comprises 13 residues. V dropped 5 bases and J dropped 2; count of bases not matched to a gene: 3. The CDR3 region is CASSDGQAYEQYF. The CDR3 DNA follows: TGTGCCAGCAGCGACGGACAGGCCTACGAGCAGTACTTC.

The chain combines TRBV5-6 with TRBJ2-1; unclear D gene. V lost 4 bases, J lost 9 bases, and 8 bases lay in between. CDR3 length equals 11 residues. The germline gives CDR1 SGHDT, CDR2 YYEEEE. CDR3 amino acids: CASSRAFEQFF. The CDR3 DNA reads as TGTGCCAGCAGCCGCGCATTTGAGCAGTTCTTC.

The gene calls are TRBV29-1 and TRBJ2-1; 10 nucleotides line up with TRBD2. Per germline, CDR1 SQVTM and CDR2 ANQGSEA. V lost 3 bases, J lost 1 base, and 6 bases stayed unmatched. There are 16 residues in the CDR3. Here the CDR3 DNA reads TGCAGCGTTGAGGGACTAGCGAGAGGTTCCTACAATGAGCAGTTCTTC. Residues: CSVEGLARGSYNEQFF.